This TCR beta chain came from a study of cytomegalovirus exposure and HLA in healthy donors. The overall study: The 550 to 800 first-cohort repertoires and the 95 to 150 validation repertoires shared the same platform, a later analysis reported. Points from the study as a whole: In the 120 or so validation repertoires, about 94% of cluster scores exceeded 0, per a later analysis. In vitro work confirmed that three CMV-associated chains recognize CMV antigens.

The study drew the donors from its approximately 110-subject validation cohort, separate from the approximately 670-subject first cohort. Of note for this clone: Its specificity is not known.

Repertoires were generated with immunoSEQ multiplex PCR, while TCRdb's copy carries only in-frame clones and drops some. The data show about 180,000 clones, with more than 75% seen just once and more than 1.2% held by the top ten. Germline values: CDR1 GTSNPN, CDR2 SVGIG (reference sequence). V was cut by 3 bases and J by 7 bases, with 16 bases left in between. This CDR3 has 15 amino acids. J is TRBJ1-6 and V is TRBV30; D unresolved. The sequenced material came from PBMCs. The receptor comes from a young woman in good health and CMV-seronegative. CDR3 nucleotides: TGTGCCTGGAGGTTGGGTGAGGGAGGAAATTCACCCCTCCACTTT. Translation: CAWRLGEGGNSPLHF.